The rows below give T cell receptor beta chains drawn from one sample of a study of tumor-infiltrating lymphocytes in oesophageal squamous cell carcinoma. TCRdb re-called the PCR reads through MiXCR, storing one row per CDR3 protein. This sample yields roughly 19,000 distinct CDR3 sequences, of which 40% to 55% are seen a single time; under 35% belongs to the top ten. Sequenced material: esophageal tumor tissue. Receptor source: a male donor with esophageal squamous cell carcinoma. Each CDR3 is given with its conserved first and last residue. Fields, in order: clone size, V gene, J gene, D gene, CDR3 DNA, CDR3 protein. A D gene is named only where the DNA matches it firmly. Clone sizes are given selectively: once, few, many, or a class where the clone is expanded.

many	TRBV5-6	TRBJ2-2	-	TGTGCCAGCAGCTTGGTTTACACCGGGGAGCTGTTTTTT	CASSLVYTGELFF
many	TRBV19	TRBJ2-7	TRBD1	TGTGCCAGTAGTATGGGACAGCTCATGGGTGAGCAGTACTTC	CASSMGQLMGEQYF
once	TRBV7-6	TRBJ2-7	-	TGTGCCAGCAGCGACGCCTACGAGCAGTACTTC	CASSDAYEQYF
-	TRBV27	TRBJ2-2	-	TGTGCCAGCAGTTTTCTCGGGACGTGGACCGGGGAGCTGTTTTTT	CASSFLGTWTGELFF
once	TRBV18	TRBJ2-1	-	TGTGCCAGCTCACGGACAGATGAGCAGTTCTTC	CASSRTDEQFF
many	TRBV5-1	TRBJ2-7	TRBD1	TGCGCCAGCAGCTTGGACAGGGGGGACGAGCAGTACTTC	CASSLDRGDEQYF
-	TRBV5-5	TRBJ2-3	TRBD1	TGTGCCAGCAGACGCCCCGGGACAGGGGGGACAGATACGCAGTATTTT	CASRRPGTGGTDTQYF
-	TRBV28	TRBJ2-4	TRBD2	TGTGCCAGCAGTTGGGCGGGAGTCCGACCAGATACGCAGTACTTC	CASSWAGVRPDTQYF
-	TRBV28	TRBJ2-1	TRBD1	TGTGCCAGCAGTTTGTTGGGACAGGGAGGTCGGAATGAGCAGTTCTTC	CASSLLGQGGRNEQFF
many	TRBV28	TRBJ2-4	TRBD1	TGTGCCAGCAGTTTTACAGGGGGCGGCAAAAACATTCAGTACTTC	CASSFTGGGKNIQYF
few	TRBV7-8	TRBJ2-3	-	TGTGCCAGCAGCTTAGGGGCTAGCACAGATACGCAGTATTTT	CASSLGASTDTQYF
many	TRBV6-4	TRBJ2-1	TRBD2	TGTGCCAGCAGCTGGACTAGCGGGGGGGCATACAATGAGCAGTTCTTC	CASSWTSGGAYNEQFF
-	TRBV28	TRBJ2-5	-	TGTGCCAGCAGTGCTGGACAAGTGTACCAAGAGACCCAGTACTTC	CASSAGQVYQETQYF
-	TRBV6-1	TRBJ2-7	-	TGTGCCAGCAGTGAAGCTGGCAGTGCCTACGAGCAGTACTTC	CASSEAGSAYEQYF
-	TRBV7-8	TRBJ1-3	-	TGTGCCAGCAGCTACACAGGGTTGAGCTCTGGAAACACCATATATTTT	CASSYTGLSSGNTIYF
many	TRBV11-2	TRBJ2-7	TRBD1	TGTGCCAGCAGCTTGGGACAGTCCTACGAGCAGTACTTC	CASSLGQSYEQYF
-	TRBV28	TRBJ2-7	TRBD1	TGTGCCAGCAGATCCCGGACAGGGGGCTCCTACGAGCAGTACTTC	CASRSRTGGSYEQYF
-	TRBV28	TRBJ1-2	-	TGTGCCAGCAGTCCCCCGGGGAACAATGGCTACACCTTC	CASSPPGNNGYTF
few	TRBV7-2	TRBJ2-1	-	TGTGCCAGCAGCTTAGATGGGACAAGGAATGAGCAGTTCTTC	CASSLDGTRNEQFF
-	TRBV7-8	TRBJ2-5	TRBD2	TGTGCCAGCAGCTATACGACTAGCGGAACCTACAATGAGCAGTACTTC	CASSYTTSGTYNEQYF
many	TRBV18	TRBJ2-1	TRBD2	TGTGCCAGCTCACCACCGGTACGGGAGGATGAGCAGTTCTTC	CASSPPVREDEQFF
medium-sized	TRBV6-6	TRBJ1-2	-	TGTGCCAGCAGTTACTCAAGACAGATTAACTATGGCTACACCTTC	CASSYSRQINYGYTF
few	TRBV9	TRBJ2-3	-	TGTGCCAGCAGCAATCGGAGGGATCCTAGCACAGATACGCAGTATTTT	CASSNRRDPSTDTQYF
medium-sized	TRBV27	TRBJ1-1	-	TGTGCCAGCAGCCTTGGAGACAGAGAGAACACTGAAGCTTTCTTT	CASSLGDRENTEAFF
-	TRBV3-1	TRBJ2-2	TRBD2	TGTGCCAGTAACTCCCCGGCCGGGACTAGCGGGGGGACGGAGCTGTTTTTT	CASNSPAGTSGGTELFF
-	TRBV27	TRBJ2-7	TRBD2	TGTGCCAGTAGTAGCGGGAGCGTACCCTCCTACAATGAGCAGTACTTC	CASSSGSVPSYNEQYF
medium-sized	TRBV27	TRBJ2-1	-	TGTGCCAGCAGTCCACAACTTTCCGGGGCGGATGAGCAGTTCTTC	CASSPQLSGADEQFF
-	TRBV5-4	TRBJ2-1	-	TGCGCCAGCAGGCGGGACTTTAGCTCCTACAATGAGCAGTTCTTC	CASRRDFSSYNEQFF
-	TRBV12-3/TRBV12-4	TRBJ2-7	-	TGTGCCAGCAGTTTACCTGGGATAGCGAACTCGCAGTACTTC	CASSLPGIANSQYF
-	TRBV7-8	TRBJ1-5	-	TGTGCCAGCAGCTTAGCCCCTTATCAGCCCCAGCATTTT	CASSLAPYQPQHF
-	TRBV24-1	TRBJ1-2	-	TGTGCCACCAGTGATTGGCAGGGAAATGGCTACACCTTC	CATSDWQGNGYTF
many	TRBV11-2	TRBJ2-7	-	TGTGCCAGCAGCCCATCTAAGGGGGAGCAGTACTTC	CASSPSKGEQYF
many	TRBV9	TRBJ2-3	-	TGTGCCAGCAGCGTAGACTTGGGCACAGATACGCAGTATTTT	CASSVDLGTDTQYF
-	TRBV7-8	TRBJ2-2	-	TGTGCCAGCAGCTTACTTACAGCCGGGGAGCTGTTTTTT	CASSLLTAGELFF
many	TRBV27	TRBJ2-1	-	TGTGCCAGCAGCCGTAGGGGAGCTGACAATGAGCAGTTCTTC	CASSRRGADNEQFF
-	TRBV6-1	TRBJ2-1	-	TGTGCCAGCAAAATGGCGTGGGAGGCTGGCAATGAGCAGTTCTTC	CASKMAWEAGNEQFF
many	TRBV5-6	TRBJ2-1	-	TGTGCCAGCAGCCCACTGTACAATGAGCAGTTCTTC	CASSPLYNEQFF
many	TRBV6-2/TRBV6-3	TRBJ1-5	-	TGTGCCAGCAGTTCCTCGACCGAGGCGGGGCCCCAGCATTTT	CASSSSTEAGPQHF
many	TRBV5-1	TRBJ2-1	TRBD1	TGCGCCAGCAGATTGGGACAGGATCCCTACAATGAGCAGTTCTTC	CASRLGQDPYNEQFF
medium-sized	TRBV7-2	TRBJ1-1	-	TGTGCCAGCAGCGGCGGACAGACTATGAACACTGAAGCTTTCTTT	CASSGGQTMNTEAFF
-	TRBV6-6	TRBJ2-2	TRBD2	TGTGCCAGCAACGGACTAGCGGGTAACAACGCGAACACCGGGGAGCTGTTTTTT	CASNGLAGNNANTGELFF
once	TRBV10-3	TRBJ2-5	TRBD2	TGTGCCATCAGTGAGTCTGGGGGACTACAAGAGACCCAGTACTTC	CAISESGGLQETQYF
many	TRBV10-1	TRBJ2-3	-	TGCGCCAGCAGTGAGTCTGGGGGCGAGTTGCAGTATTTT	CASSESGGELQYF
-	TRBV5-3	TRBJ2-1	TRBD1	TGTGCCAGCAGCCATGACAGGGGCCCATGGGGTGAGCAGTTCTTC	CASSHDRGPWGEQFF
-	TRBV7-6	TRBJ2-7	TRBD2	TGTGCTAGCAGCTCCAGCGGGAGCGGCGAGCAGTACTTC	CASSSSGSGEQYF
many	TRBV24-1	TRBJ1-5	-	TGTGCCACCAGTGATAGGGAAAATGAGCCCCAGCATTTT	CATSDRENEPQHF
few	TRBV6-2/TRBV6-3	TRBJ1-2	TRBD1	TGTGCCAGCAGTGATTTGGTCGGACAGGGGGCGGATGGCTACACCTTC	CASSDLVGQGADGYTF
-	TRBV6-2/TRBV6-3	TRBJ2-7	-	TGTGCCGGCAGCCGTCGAAGTACCTTGGACGAGCAGTACTTC	CAGSRRSTLDEQYF